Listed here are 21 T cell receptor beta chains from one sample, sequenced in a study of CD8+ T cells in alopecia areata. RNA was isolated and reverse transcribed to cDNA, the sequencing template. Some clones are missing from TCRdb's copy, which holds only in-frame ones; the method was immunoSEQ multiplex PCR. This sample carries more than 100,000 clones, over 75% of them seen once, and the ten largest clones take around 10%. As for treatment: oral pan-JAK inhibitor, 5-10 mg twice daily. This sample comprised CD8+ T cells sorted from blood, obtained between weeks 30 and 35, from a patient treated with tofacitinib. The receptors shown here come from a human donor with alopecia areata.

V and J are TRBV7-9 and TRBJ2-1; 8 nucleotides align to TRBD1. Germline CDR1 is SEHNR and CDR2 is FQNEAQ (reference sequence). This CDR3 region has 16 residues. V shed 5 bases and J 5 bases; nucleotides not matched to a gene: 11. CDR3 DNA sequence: TGTGCCAGCAGCCGGTCACCGGGACAGGCGGACAATGAGCAGTTCTTC. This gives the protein CASSRSPGQADNEQFF.

DNA for the CDR3: TGTGCCAGCAGTATTAGCGGGATAGCCTACGAGCAGTACTTC. Its protein is CASSISGIAYEQYF. The chain joins TRBV27 to TRBJ2-7; 8 bases are shared with TRBD2. There are 14 residues in the CDR3. With 5 bases clipped from V and 2 bases from J, the junction kept 5 bases outside the gene matches. From germline, CDR1 is MNHEY and CDR2 SMNVEV (reference sequence).

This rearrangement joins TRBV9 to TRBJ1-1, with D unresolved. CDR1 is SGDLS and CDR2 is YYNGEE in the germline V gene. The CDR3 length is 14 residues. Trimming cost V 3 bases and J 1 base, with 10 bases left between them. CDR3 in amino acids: CASSAELGNTEAFF. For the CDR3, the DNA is TGTGCCAGCAGCGCCGAACTAGGGAACACTGAAGCTTTCTTT. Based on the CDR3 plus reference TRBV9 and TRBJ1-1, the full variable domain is DSGVTQTPKHLITATGQRVTLRCSPRSGDLSVYWYQQSLDQGLQFLIQYYNGEERAKGNILERFSAQQFPDLHSELNLSSLELGDSALYFCASSAELGNTEAFFGQGTRLTVV.

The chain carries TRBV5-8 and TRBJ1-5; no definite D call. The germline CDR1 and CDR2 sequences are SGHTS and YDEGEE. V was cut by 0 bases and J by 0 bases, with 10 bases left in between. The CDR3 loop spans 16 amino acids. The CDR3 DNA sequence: TGTGCCAGCAGCTTGGTGACGTTTTATAGCAATCAGCCCCAGCATTTT. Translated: CASSLVTFYSNQPQHF.

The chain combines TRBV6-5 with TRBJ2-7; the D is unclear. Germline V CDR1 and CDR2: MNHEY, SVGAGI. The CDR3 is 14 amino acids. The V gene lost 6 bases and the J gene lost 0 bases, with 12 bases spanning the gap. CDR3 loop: CASSPSRTSYEQYF. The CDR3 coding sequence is TGTGCCAGCAGCCCTTCGAGGACCTCCTACGAGCAGTACTTC.

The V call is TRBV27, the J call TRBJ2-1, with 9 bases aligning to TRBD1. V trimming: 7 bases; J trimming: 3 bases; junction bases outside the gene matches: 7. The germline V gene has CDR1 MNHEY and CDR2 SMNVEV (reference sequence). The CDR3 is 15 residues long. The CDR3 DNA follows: TGTGCCAGCAACTCGGGACAGGGCCACTACAATGAGCAGTTCTTC. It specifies CASNSGQGHYNEQFF.

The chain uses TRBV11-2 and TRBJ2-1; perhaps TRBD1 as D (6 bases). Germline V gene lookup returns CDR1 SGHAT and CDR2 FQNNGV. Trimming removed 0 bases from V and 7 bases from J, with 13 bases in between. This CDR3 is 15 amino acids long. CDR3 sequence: CASSLDQGRENEQFF. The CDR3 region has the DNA TGTGCCAGCAGCTTAGATCAGGGGCGCGAAAATGAGCAGTTCTTC.

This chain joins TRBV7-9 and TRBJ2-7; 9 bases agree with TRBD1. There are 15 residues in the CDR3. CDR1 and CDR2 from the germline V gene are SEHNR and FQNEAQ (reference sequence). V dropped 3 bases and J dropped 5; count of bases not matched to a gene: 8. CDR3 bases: TGTGCCAGCAGCTTTGCACAGGGGGCATTGGACGAGCAGTACTTC. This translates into CASSFAQGALDEQYF.

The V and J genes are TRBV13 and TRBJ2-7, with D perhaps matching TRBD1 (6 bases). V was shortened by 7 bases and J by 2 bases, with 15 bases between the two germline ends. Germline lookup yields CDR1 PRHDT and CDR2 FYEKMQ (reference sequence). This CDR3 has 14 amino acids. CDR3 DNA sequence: TGTGCCAGCAACTCAGGGGCAGGTCCCTACGAGCAGTACTTC. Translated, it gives CASNSGAGPYEQYF.

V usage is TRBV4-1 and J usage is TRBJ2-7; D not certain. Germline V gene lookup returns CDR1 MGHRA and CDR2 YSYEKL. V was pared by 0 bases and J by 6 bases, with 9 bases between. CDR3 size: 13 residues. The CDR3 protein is CASSQESVTEQYF. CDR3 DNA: TGCGCCAGCAGCCAAGAATCTGTTACCGAGCAGTACTTC.

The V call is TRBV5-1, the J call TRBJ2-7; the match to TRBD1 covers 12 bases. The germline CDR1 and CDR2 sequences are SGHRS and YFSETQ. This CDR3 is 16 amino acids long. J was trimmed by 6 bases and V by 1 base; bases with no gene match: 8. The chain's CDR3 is CASSLHDGDRGREQYF. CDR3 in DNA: TGCGCCAGCAGCTTGCATGACGGGGACAGGGGGCGCGAGCAGTACTTC.

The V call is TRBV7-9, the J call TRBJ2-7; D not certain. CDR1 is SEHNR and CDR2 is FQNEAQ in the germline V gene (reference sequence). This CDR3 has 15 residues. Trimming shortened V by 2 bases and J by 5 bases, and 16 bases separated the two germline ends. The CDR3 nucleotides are TGTGCCAGCAGCTTACCCCTTACTGGTCCTCACGAGCAGTACTTC. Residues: CASSLPLTGPHEQYF.

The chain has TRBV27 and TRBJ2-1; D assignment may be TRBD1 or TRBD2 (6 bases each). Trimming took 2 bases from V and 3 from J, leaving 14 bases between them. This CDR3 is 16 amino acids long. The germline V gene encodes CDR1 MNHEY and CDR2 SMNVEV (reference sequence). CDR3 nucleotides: TGTGCCAGCAGTTTAAGATTGGAGGGGGACTACAATGAGCAGTTCTTC. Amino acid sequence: CASSLRLEGDYNEQFF.

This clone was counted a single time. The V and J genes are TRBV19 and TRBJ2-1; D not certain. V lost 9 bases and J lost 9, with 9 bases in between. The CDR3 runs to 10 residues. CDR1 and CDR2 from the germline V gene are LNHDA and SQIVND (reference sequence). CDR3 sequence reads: CASASGEQFF. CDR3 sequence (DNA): TGTGCCAGCGCGTCCGGTGAGCAGTTCTTC.

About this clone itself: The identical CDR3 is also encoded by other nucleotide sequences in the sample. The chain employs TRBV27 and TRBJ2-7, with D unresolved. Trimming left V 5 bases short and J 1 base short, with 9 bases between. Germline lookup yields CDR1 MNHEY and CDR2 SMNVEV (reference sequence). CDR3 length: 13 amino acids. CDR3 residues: CASSLTPSYEQYF. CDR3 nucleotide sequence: TGTGCCAGCAGTCTGACACCATCCTACGAGCAGTACTTC.

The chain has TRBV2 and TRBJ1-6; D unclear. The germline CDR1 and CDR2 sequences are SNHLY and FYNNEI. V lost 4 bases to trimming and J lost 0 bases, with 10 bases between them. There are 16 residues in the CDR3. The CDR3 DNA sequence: TGTGCCAGCAGTGGAGGGCGGAGCTCCTATAATTCACCCCTCCACTTT. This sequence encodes CASSGGRSSYNSPLHF.

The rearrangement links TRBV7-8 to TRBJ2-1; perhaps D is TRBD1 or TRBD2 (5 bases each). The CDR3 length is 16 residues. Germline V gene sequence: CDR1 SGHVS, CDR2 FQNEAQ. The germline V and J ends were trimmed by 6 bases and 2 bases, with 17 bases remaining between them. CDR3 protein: CASSFRYGGTYNEQFF. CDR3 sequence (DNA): TGTGCCAGCAGTTTTAGGTATGGGGGAACCTACAATGAGCAGTTCTTC.

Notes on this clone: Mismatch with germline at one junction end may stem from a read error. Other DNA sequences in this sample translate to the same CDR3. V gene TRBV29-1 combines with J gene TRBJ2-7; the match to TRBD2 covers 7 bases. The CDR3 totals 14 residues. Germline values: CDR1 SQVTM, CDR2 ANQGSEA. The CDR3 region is CSVLKRESSYEQYF. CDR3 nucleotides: TGCAGCGTTCTCAAGCGGGAAAGCTCCTACGAGCAATACTTC.

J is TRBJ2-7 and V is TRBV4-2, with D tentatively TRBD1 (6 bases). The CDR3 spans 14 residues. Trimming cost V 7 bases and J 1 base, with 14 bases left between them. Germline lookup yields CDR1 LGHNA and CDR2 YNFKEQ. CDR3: CASKWMQGSYEQYF. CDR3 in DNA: TGTGCCAGCAAGTGGATGCAGGGGTCCTACGAGCAGTACTTC.

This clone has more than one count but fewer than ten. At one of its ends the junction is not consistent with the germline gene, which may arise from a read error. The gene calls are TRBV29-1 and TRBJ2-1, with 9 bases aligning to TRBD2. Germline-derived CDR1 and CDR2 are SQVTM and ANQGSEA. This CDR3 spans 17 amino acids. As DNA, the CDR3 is TGCAGCGTCGAAGGAATAGCGGGGGCCAGCTCCTACAATGAGCAGTTCTTC. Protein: CSVEGIAGASSYNEQFF.

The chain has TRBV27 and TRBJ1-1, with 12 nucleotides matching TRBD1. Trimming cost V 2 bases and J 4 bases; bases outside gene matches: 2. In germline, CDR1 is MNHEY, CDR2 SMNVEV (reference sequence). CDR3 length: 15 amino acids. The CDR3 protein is CASSLGTGGFTEAFF. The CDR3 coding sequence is TGTGCCAGCAGTTTAGGGACAGGGGGCTTCACTGAAGCTTTCTTT.